The TCR beta chain described here comes from a study of blood T cell repertoires in COVID-19. The germline CDR1 and CDR2 sequences are MGHRA and YSYEKL. Germline trimming cut 0 bases from V and 4 bases from J; bases unmatched to any gene: 4. This CDR3 is 15 amino acids long. The method was immunoSEQ multiplex PCR; TCRdb's version includes in-frame clones alone and lacks a portion of them. In the table there are around 250,000 clones, around 88% of which are singletons. Sequenced material: peripheral blood. The source of this sequence is a man at least 80 years old with acute or convalescent COVID-19. V is TRBV4-1 and J is TRBJ1-2; TRBD1 aligns across 8 bases. CDR3 DNA: TGCGCCAGCAGCCAAGAAGGGACAGGTGGCTATGGCTACACCTTC. The encoded protein is CASSQEGTGGYGYTF.